The following is a T cell receptor (beta chain) sequence with its context. The target antigen is unknown. The data derive from a study of cytomegalovirus exposure and HLA in healthy donors. The PCR contained 60 Vbeta and 13 Jbeta primers. Generated by immunoSEQ multiplex PCR, the TCRdb table keeps only in-frame clones and is missing some. This table has 110,000 to 150,000 clones, roughly 73% appearing once. Overall study findings and caveats: The study reported that TCR beta sequences accurately predicted HLA-A and HLA-B alleles in most subjects. The study put 150 to 200 TCR beta chains on its list as cytomegalovirus-associated.

This CDR3 has 16 residues. V shed 5 bases and J 3 bases; nucleotides not matched to a gene: 6. Germline V gene sequence: CDR1 LGHNA, CDR2 YNFKEQ. This TCR was sampled from a female donor in good health and CMV-seronegative. Sequencing input: PBMCs. The chain has TRBV4-2 and TRBJ2-7, with 14 bases aligning to TRBD2. The CDR3 loop reads CASSTGLAGEGYEQYF. In DNA form, the CDR3 reads TGTGCCAGCAGCACGGGACTAGCGGGAGAGGGCTACGAGCAGTACTTC.